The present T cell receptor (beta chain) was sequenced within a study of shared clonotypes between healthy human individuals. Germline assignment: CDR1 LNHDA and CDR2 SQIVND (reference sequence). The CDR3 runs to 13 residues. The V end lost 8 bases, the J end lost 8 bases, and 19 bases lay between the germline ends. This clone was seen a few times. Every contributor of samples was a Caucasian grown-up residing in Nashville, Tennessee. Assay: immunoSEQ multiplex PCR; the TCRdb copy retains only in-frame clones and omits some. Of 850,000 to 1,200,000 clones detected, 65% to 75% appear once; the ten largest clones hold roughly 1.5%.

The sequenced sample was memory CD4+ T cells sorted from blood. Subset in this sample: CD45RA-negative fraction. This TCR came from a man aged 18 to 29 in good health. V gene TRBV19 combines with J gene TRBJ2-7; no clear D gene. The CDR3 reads CASGPAISEKQYF. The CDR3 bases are TGTGCCAGTGGTCCCGCGATATCGGAGAAGCAGTACTTC.